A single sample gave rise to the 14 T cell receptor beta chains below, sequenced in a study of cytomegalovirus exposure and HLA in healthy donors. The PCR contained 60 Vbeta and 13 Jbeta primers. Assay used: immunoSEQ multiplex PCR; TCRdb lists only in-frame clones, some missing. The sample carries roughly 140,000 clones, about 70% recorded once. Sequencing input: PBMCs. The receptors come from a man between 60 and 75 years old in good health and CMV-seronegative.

CDR3 sequence: CASSLRPGVEAFF. The CDR3 DNA reads as TGTGCCAGCAGCTTAAGGCCAGGGGTTGAAGCTTTCTTT. V and J are TRBV7-3 and TRBJ1-1; tentatively, D is TRBD1 (6 bases). V dropped 1 base and J dropped 7 bases, with 10 bases sitting between them. There are 13 residues in the CDR3. Germline-derived CDR1 and CDR2 are SGHTA and FQGTGA.

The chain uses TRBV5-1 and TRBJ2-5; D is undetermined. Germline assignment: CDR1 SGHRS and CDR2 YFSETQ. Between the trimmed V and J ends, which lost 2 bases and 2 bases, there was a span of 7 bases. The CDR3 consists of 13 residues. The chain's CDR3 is CASSFDIQETQYF. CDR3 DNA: TGCGCCAGCAGCTTCGACATACAAGAGACCCAGTACTTC.

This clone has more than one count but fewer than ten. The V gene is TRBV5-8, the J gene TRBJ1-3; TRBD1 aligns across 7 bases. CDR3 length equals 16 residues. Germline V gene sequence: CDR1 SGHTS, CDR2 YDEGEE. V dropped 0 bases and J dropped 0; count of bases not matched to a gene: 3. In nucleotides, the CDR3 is TGTGCCAGCAGCTTGGCCGGGGACAGCTCTGGAAACACCATATATTTT. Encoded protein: CASSLAGDSSGNTIYF.

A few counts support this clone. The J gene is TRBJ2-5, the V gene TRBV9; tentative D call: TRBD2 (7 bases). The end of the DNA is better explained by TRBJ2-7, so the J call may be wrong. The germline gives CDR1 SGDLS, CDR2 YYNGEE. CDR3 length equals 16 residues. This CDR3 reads CASSGGGRGVWGEQYF. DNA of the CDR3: TGTGCCAGCAGCGGAGGGGGGAGGGGTGTTTGGGGCGAGCAGTACTTC.

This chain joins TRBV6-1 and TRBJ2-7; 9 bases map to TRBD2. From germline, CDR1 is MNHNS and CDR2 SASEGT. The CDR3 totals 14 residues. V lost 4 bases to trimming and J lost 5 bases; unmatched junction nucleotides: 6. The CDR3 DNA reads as TGTGCCAGCAGTGGCAGCGGGAGGAACGACGAGCAGTACTTC. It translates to CASSGSGRNDEQYF.

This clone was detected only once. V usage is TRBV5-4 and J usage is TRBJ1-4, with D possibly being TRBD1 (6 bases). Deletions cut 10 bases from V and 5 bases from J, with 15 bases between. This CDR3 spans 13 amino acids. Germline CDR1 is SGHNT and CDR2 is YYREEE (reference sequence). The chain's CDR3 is CAYQDSRNEKLFF. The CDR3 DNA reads TGTGCCTACCAGGACAGCCGGAATGAAAAACTGTTTTTT.

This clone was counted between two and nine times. DNA of the CDR3: TGTGCCAGCAGCCCCGGGGGCGGGAGGGGACATGAGCAGTTCTTC. Its protein product is CASSPGGGRGHEQFF. The V gene is TRBV7-2, the J gene TRBJ2-1; 9 bases line up with TRBD2. The V gene end was trimmed by 5 bases and the J gene end by 8 bases; junction bases not matched to a gene: 10. There are 15 residues in the CDR3. Per germline, CDR1 SGHTA and CDR2 FQGNSA.

CDR3 residues: CASSLAGGAGGNEQFF. CDR3 in DNA: TGTGCCAGCAGCTTGGCCGGGGGGGCGGGAGGGAATGAGCAGTTCTTC. V gene TRBV5-6 combines with J gene TRBJ2-1; 9 nucleotides line up with TRBD2. The J segment lost 7 bases and the V segment lost 0 bases, leaving 8 bases of the junction unmatched. The CDR3 is 16 residues long. Germline CDR1 and CDR2: SGHDT and YYEEEE.

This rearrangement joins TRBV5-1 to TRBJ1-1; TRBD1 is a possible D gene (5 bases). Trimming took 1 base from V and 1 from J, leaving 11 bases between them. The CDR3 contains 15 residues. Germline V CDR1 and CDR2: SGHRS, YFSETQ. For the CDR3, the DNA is TGCGCCAGCAGCTTGAAAACCGGGGGGAACACTGAAGCTTTCTTT. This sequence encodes CASSLKTGGNTEAFF.

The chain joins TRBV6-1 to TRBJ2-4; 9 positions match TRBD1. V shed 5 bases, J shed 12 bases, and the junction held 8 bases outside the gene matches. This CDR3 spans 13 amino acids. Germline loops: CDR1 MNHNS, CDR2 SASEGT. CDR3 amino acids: CASSPLGQGSQYF. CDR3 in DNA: TGTGCCAGCAGTCCACTAGGACAGGGGAGTCAGTACTTC.

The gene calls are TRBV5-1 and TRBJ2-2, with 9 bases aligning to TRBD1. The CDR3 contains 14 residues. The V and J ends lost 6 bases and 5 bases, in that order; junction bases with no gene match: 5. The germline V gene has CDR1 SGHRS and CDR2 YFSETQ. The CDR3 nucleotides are TGCGCCAGCAACCGGGACAGGGTAACCGGGGAGCTGTTTTTT. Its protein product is CASNRDRVTGELFF.

DNA for the CDR3: TGTGCCAGCAGGATTTGGACAGGGAACGAGCAGTACTTC. Protein sequence: CASRIWTGNEQYF. The chain couples TRBV6-1 to TRBJ2-7; 8 bases are shared with TRBD1. The junction had 6 bases not matched to a gene; V was cut back by 6 bases and J by 5 bases. CDR1 and CDR2 from the germline V gene are MNHNS and SASEGT. CDR3 size: 13 residues.

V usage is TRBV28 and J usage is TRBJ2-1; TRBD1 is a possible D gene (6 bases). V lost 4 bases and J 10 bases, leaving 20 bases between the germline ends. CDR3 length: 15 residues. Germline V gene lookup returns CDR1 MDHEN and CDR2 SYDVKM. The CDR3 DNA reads TGTGCCAGCAGTTCACCACAGGGCACCCAGTTGGAGCAGTTCTTC. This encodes CASSSPQGTQLEQFF.

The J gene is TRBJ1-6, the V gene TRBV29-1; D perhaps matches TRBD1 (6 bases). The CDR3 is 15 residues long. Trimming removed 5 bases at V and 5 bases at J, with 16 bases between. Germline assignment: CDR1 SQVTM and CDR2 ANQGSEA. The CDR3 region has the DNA TGCAGCGTTATTTTTGGGGGCTCTGATAATTCACCCCTCCACTTT. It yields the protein CSVIFGGSDNSPLHF. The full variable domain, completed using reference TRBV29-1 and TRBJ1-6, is SAVISQKPSRDICQRGTSLTIQCQVDSQVTMMFWYRQQPGQSLTLIATANQGSEATYESGFVIDKFPISRPNLTFSTLTVSNMSPEDSSIYLCSVIFGGSDNSPLHFGNGTRLTVT.